The rows below give T cell receptor beta chains drawn from one sample of a study of blood T cell repertoires in COVID-19. Repertoires were generated with immunoSEQ multiplex PCR, while TCRdb's copy carries only in-frame clones and drops some. The sample yields almost 200,000 clones, roughly 80% seen once. Sequences were obtained from peripheral blood. All receptors come from a man in his sixties with COVID-19, enrolled during active disease. Both conserved end residues are trimmed from each CDR3. The order of the fields is V gene, clone size, CDR3 protein. Size is omitted from some rows. Given values are once, few, many or a class for expanded clones.

TRBV12-5,.,ASGLGGQGYYGYT
TRBV10-3,.,AITAGGSQPQH
TRBV27,.,ASSLQGAAQPQH
TRBV3-1/TRBV3-2,.,ASSLGLAGAYEQY
TRBV27,.,ASSFSRNQPQH
TRBV7-9,.,ASSTSWGGYLAYNEQF
TRBV5-4,few,ASSLIRGGGLHAEAF
TRBV25-1,.,ASSDLSGSFYNEQF
TRBV14,.,ASSQLSGQGAREQY
TRBV4-2,once,ASSHPSGETQY
TRBV3-1/TRBV3-2,.,ASSHRGLGGYT
TRBV30,.,AWYSGGWTEAF
TRBV2,.,ASSGLAISADTQY
TRBV6-1,.,ASSERDSSTDTQY
TRBV19,.,ASSISQGLYGYT